Listed here are 21 T cell receptor beta chains from one sample, sequenced in a study of T cells after yellow fever vaccination. TCRdb re-called the 5' RACE reads with MiXCR, one entry per CDR3 protein. Of approximately 90,000 distinct CDR3 sequences detected, roughly 13% appear once; the ten largest clones hold around 25%. The source material was CD8+ T cells not binding an NS4B(214-222) dextramer, sorted from PBMCs, sampled less than 25 days after the first yellow fever vaccination. The receptors shown here come from a man aged 18 to 29 who received the YFV17D yellow fever vaccine.

This clonotype appeared a few times. V usage is TRBV9 and J usage is TRBJ2-5; D is perhaps TRBD2 (6 bases). CDR3 length: 14 amino acids. Germline values: CDR1 SGDLS, CDR2 YYNGEE. The V end lost 2 bases, the J end lost 7 bases, and 15 bases lay between the germline ends. CDR3 loop: CASSVGDGGGTQYF. The DNA of the CDR3 is TGTGCCAGCAGCGTGGGGGACGGGGGAGGGACCCAGTACTTC.

The chain recombines TRBV6-2 or TRBV6-3 with TRBJ2-7, with a tentative D call TRBD2 (6 bases). The CDR3 has 14 amino acids. Trimming left V 2 bases short and J 1 base short, with 9 bases between. Germline lookup yields CDR1 MNHEY and CDR2 SVGEGT. CDR3 sequence: CASSYRETSYEQYV. CDR3 DNA: TGTGCCAGCAGTTACCGGGAGACGTCCTACGAGCAGTACGTC.

The chain uses TRBV28 and TRBJ2-5; 9 nucleotides agree with TRBD2. J was trimmed by 5 bases and V by 5 bases; bases with no gene match: 6. Germline V gives CDR1 MDHEN, CDR2 SYDVKM. The CDR3 has 14 residues. CDR3 residues: CASSDAGGWETQYF. Written as DNA, the CDR3 is TGTGCCAGCAGTGACGCGGGAGGGTGGGAGACCCAGTACTTC.

This clonotype was recorded a few times. The gene calls are TRBV30 and TRBJ2-1, with 13 bases that match TRBD2. V gave up 1 base and J gave up 8 bases; unmatched junction bases: 8. The CDR3 covers 16 residues. Germline V gives CDR1 GTSNPN, CDR2 SVGIG (reference sequence). CDR3 residues: CAWSGTSGGHGYEQFF. The DNA of the CDR3 is TGTGCCTGGAGTGGGACTAGCGGGGGACATGGGTATGAGCAGTTCTTC.

This chain joins TRBV6-2 or TRBV6-3 and TRBJ2-1; 8 bases are shared with TRBD1. The ends lost 6 bases at V and 6 bases at J; junction bases unmatched: 7. Germline assignment: CDR1 MNHEY and CDR2 SVGEGT. The CDR3 sequence is 14 residues long. In DNA form, the CDR3 reads TGTGCCAGCAGGGACGAACAGGGGGTCAATGAGCAGTTCTTC. It yields the protein CASRDEQGVNEQFF.

The genes are TRBV4-1 and TRBJ2-7, with D unclear. The ends were cut back, 1 base at V and 2 bases at J, with 9 bases in the middle. The germline V gene has CDR1 MGHRA and CDR2 YSYEKL. The CDR3 has 14 residues. In DNA form, the CDR3 reads TGCGCCAGCAGCCAAGTTTTTGCCACCTACGAGCAGTACTTC. It translates to CASSQVFATYEQYF.

The chain has TRBV10-3 and TRBJ2-5, with TRBD2 matching 8 bases. CDR3 length: 17 amino acids. Germline CDR1 is ENHRY and CDR2 is SYGVKD. After removal of 2 bases from V and 0 bases from J, the junction contained 8 bases not matched to a gene. The CDR3 is CAISETIAGRYQETQYF. CDR3 DNA: TGTGCCATCAGTGAGACCATAGCGGGGCGGTACCAAGAGACCCAGTACTTC.

This clonotype was recorded many times. J is TRBJ1-5 and V is TRBV4-1; no clear D. CDR1 is MGHRA, CDR2 YSYEKL, per germline. CDR3 length: 15 amino acids. V shed 1 base and J shed 4 bases, with 11 bases lying between them. CDR3 DNA: TGCGCCAGCAGCCAAGTAGCGGACGAAAATCAGCCCCAGCATTTT. This sequence encodes CASSQVADENQPQHF.

This clonotype was counted only a few times. This rearrangement joins TRBV6-5 to TRBJ2-7; D ambiguous. The CDR3 sequence is 13 residues long. Trimming removed 0 bases from V and 3 bases from J, with 6 bases in between. CDR1 is MNHEY and CDR2 is SVGAGI in the germline V gene. CDR3 sequence: CASSYSENYEQYF. The CDR3 DNA reads TGTGCCAGCAGTTACTCAGAGAACTACGAGCAGTACTTC.

The chain uses TRBV29-1 and TRBJ2-3, with a possible D match to TRBD2 (5 bases). This CDR3 contains 12 residues. Trimming stripped 3 bases from V and 9 bases from J, with 13 bases between. Germline CDR1 is SQVTM and CDR2 is ANQGSEA. Here the CDR3 DNA reads TGCAGCGTTGACGATCGGGAACCGACGCAGTATTTT. It codes for CSVDDREPTQYF.

The chain couples TRBV4-1 to TRBJ1-4; D may be TRBD1 (5 bases). Trimming removed 4 bases from V and 7 bases from J, with 16 bases in between. CDR3 length: 15 amino acids. The germline V gene has CDR1 MGHRA and CDR2 YSYEKL. The CDR3 is CASSLRTQDSEKLFF. DNA for the CDR3: TGCGCCAGCAGCCTCAGGACACAGGATTCTGAAAAACTGTTTTTT.

This clonotype was seen more than once but under ten times. CDR3 protein: CATSVETTDTQYF. The CDR3 DNA follows: TGTGCCACCAGTGTGGAGACCACAGATACGCAGTATTTT. The chain links TRBV24-1 to TRBJ2-3; D remains ambiguous. The CDR3 extends over 13 amino acids. V was shortened by 5 bases and J by 2 bases, with 7 bases between the two germline ends. Looked up from germline, CDR1 is KGHDR and CDR2 is SFDVKD.

J is TRBJ2-5 and V is TRBV4-2; 8 bases line up with TRBD2. The germline CDR1 and CDR2 sequences are LGHNA and YNFKEQ. J was trimmed by 1 base and V by 1 base; bases with no gene match: 11. CDR3 length: 18 residues. The CDR3 nucleotides are TGTGCCAGCAGCCAAGCTGTAGCGGGGTCGAGTTCCCAAGAGACCCAGTACTTC. Amino acid sequence: CASSQAVAGSSSQETQYF.

The chain employs TRBV29-1 and TRBJ1-2; 8 bases are a match to TRBD1. The CDR3 runs 13 residues. Germline V gives CDR1 SQVTM, CDR2 ANQGSEA. With 4 bases clipped from V and 8 bases from J, the junction kept 9 bases outside the gene matches. The DNA of the CDR3 is TGCAGCGTTGTGGGCAGGGGGCGTTCCGGCTACACCTTC. Translating it yields CSVVGRGRSGYTF.

This rearrangement joins TRBV5-4 to TRBJ1-2; TRBD1 matches 9 bases. Trimming removed 2 bases from V and 4 bases from J; junction bases left unmatched: 3. CDR1 is SGHNT, CDR2 YYREEE, per germline (reference sequence). CDR3 length: 14 amino acids. The CDR3 coding sequence is TGTGCCAGCAGCTTACAGGGGGCTGGCTATGGCTACACCTTC. Translated: CASSLQGAGYGYTF.

The rearrangement uses TRBV5-1 and TRBJ2-6; a possible D gene is TRBD1 (6 bases). The V gene's germline CDR1 is SGHRS and CDR2 YFSETQ. This CDR3 has 16 residues. Trimming removed 2 bases at V and 0 bases at J, with 9 bases between. The CDR3 spells CASSFWGLSGANVLTF. The CDR3 nucleotides read TGCGCCAGCAGCTTCTGGGGGCTCTCTGGGGCCAACGTCCTGACTTTC.

The chain is built from TRBV20-1 and TRBJ2-1; tentative D call: TRBD2 (7 bases). The V end was cut by 0 bases, the J end by 4 bases, with 16 bases between. The CDR3 length is 16 residues. The germline gives CDR1 DFQATT, CDR2 SNEGSKA (reference sequence). In DNA, the CDR3 is TGCAGTGCTAGAGATCCGAGGGGGGGTACATACAATGAGCAGTTCTTC. Protein sequence: CSARDPRGGTYNEQFF.

The gene calls are TRBV20-1 and TRBJ2-3; D may be TRBD1 (6 bases). The CDR3 loop spans 13 amino acids. The V gene's germline CDR1 is DFQATT and CDR2 SNEGSKA (reference sequence). Trimming took 6 bases from V and 5 from J, leaving 15 bases between them. CDR3 nucleotides: TGCAGTGCGAGACGGGACACAGAAGATACGCAGTATTTT. It encodes CSARRDTEDTQYF.

This clonotype turned up a few times. V usage is TRBV18 and J usage is TRBJ2-1; D could derive from TRBD1 or TRBD2 (5 bases each). The CDR3 has 15 amino acids. Germline V CDR1 and CDR2: KGHSH, LQKENI. V lost 0 bases, J lost 6 bases, and 12 bases lay in between. The CDR3 DNA sequence: TGTGCCAGCTCACCACCAGGGACCCCTCGCAATGAGCAGTTCTTC. Its translation is CASSPPGTPRNEQFF.

In this sample, this clonotype turned up a few times. The V gene is TRBV12-3 or TRBV12-4, the J gene TRBJ2-7; no clear D. The V end lost 1 base, the J end lost 3 bases, and 10 bases lay between the germline ends. This CDR3 spans 14 amino acids. The DNA for the CDR3 is TGTGCCAGCAGTTTAGGACCCATACTCTACGAGCAGTACTTC. The encoded protein is CASSLGPILYEQYF.

Only a few counts were recorded for this clonotype. The chain uses TRBV12-3 or TRBV12-4 and TRBJ1-2, with TRBD1 identical over 11 bases. CDR3 length: 13 amino acids. With V trimmed by 6 bases and J by 8 bases, 5 bases remained unmatched. CDR3 sequence: CASSLGQGAGYTF. In nucleotides, the CDR3 is TGTGCCAGCAGCCTCGGACAGGGGGCCGGCTACACCTTC.